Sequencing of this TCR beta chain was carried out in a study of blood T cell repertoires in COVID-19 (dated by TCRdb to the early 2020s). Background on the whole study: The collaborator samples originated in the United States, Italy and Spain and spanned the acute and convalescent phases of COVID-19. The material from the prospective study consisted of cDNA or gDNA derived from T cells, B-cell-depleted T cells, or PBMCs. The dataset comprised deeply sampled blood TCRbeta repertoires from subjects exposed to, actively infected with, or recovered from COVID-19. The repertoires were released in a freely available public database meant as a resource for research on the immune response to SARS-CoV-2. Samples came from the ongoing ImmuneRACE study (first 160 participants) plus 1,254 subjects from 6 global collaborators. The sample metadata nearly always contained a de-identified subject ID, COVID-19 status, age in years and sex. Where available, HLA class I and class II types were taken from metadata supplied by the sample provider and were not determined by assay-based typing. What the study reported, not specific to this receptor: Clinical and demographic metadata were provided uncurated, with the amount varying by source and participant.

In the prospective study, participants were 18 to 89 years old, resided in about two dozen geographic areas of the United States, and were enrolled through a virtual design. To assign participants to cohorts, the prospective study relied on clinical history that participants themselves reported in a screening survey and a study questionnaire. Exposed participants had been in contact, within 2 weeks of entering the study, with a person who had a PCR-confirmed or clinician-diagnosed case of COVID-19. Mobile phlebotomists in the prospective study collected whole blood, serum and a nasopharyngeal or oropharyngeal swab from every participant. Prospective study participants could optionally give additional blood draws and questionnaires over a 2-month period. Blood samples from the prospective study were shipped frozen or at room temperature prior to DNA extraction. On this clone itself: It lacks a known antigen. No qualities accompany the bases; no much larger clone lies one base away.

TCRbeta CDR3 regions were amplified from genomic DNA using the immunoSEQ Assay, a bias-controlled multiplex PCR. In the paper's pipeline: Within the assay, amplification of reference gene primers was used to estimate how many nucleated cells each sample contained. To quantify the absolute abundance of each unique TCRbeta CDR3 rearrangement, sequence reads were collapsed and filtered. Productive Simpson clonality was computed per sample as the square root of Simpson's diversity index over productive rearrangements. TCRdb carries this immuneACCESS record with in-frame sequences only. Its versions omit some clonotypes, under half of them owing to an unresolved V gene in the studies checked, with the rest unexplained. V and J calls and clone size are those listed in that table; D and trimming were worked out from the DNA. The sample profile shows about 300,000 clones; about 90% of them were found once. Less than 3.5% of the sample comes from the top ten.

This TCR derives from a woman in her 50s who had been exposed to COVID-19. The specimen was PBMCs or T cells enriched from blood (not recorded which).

The DNA is as follows: TGTGCCAGCAGCGTCGACGGGGGACAGCACACCGGGGAGCTGTTTTTT. Translation gives CASSVDGGQHTGELFF. The chain employs TRBV9 and TRBJ2-2; the D gene is perhaps TRBD1, on 7 matching bases. Inclusive of the bounding cysteine and phenylalanine, the CDR3 is 16 residues long. Only the CDR3 DNA is retained, 48 bases long and in frame from the first base. CDR1 and CDR2 are read off the germline V gene as SGDLS and YYNGEE. The germline ends are 14 bases apart after V is trimmed by 2 bases and J by 3 bases.